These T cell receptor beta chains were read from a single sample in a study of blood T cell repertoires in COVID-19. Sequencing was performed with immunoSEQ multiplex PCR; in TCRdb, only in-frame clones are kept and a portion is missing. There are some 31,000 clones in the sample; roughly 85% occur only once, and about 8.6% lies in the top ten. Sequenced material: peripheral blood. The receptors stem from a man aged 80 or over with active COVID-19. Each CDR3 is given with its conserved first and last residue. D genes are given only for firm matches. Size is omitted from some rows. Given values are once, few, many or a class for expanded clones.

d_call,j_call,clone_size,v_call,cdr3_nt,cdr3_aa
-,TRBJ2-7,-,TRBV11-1,TGTGCCAGCAGCCCGGCGGGGTTCTCCTACGAGCAGTACTTC,CASSPAGFSYEQYF
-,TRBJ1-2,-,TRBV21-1,TGTGCCAGCCCCACCCGGGACAGGGGCCACTATGGCTACACCTTC,CASPTRDRGHYGYTF
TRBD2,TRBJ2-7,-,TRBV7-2,TGTGCCAGCAGCTTTGCGGGGGGAACCTACGAGCAGTACTTC,CASSFAGGTYEQYF
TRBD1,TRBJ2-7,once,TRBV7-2,TGTGCCAGCAGCTTTCCCGACAGGGGGCTGTACGAGCAGTACTTC,CASSFPDRGLYEQYF
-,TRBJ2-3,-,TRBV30,TGTGCCTGGAGTTTCGGGGGAATCGGCACAGATACGCAGTATTTT,CAWSFGGIGTDTQYF
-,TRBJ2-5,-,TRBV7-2,TGTGCCAGCAGCTTAGGGGGCAGGGGTGTTGGAGAGACCCAGTACTTC,CASSLGGRGVGETQYF
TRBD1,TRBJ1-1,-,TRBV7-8,TGTGCCAGCAGCACACAAATCGGACAGGGCCGACCTTTCTTT,CASSTQIGQGRPFF
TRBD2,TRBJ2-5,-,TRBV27,TGTGCCAGCAGTCCACTAGCGGGGGCCCAGCAAGAGACCCAGTACTTC,CASSPLAGAQQETQYF
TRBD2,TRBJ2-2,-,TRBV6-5,TGTGCCAGCAGTTACGCGACTAGCGGGGGGGCCGGGGAGCTGTTTTTT,CASSYATSGGAGELFF
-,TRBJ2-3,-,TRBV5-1,TGCGCCAGCAGCTTGGAGGGGGTTAGGACAGATACGCAGTATTTT,CASSLEGVRTDTQYF
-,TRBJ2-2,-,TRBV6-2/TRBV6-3,TGTGCCAGCAGTTCTATTGGGGGGTCAGGATCCGGGGAGCTGTTTTTT,CASSSIGGSGSGELFF
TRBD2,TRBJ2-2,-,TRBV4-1,TGCGCCAGCAGCCAAGATGGGGCAGGGAGGGCCGGGGAGCTGTTTTTT,CASSQDGAGRAGELFF
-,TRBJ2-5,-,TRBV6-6,TGTGCCAGCAGTTACCAGGTGGAGACCCAGTACTTC,CASSYQVETQYF
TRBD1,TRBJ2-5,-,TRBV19,TGTGCCAGTAGTGGGACAGGGGAGGAGACCCAGTACTTC,CASSGTGEETQYF
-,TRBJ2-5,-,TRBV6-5,TGTGCCAGCAGTTCACAGGCGGAGACCCAGTACTTC,CASSSQAETQYF
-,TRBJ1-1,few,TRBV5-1,TGCGCCAGCAGCTTGGAATTAGACAGCGAAGCTTTCTTT,CASSLELDSEAFF
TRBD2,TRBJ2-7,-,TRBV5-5,TGTGCCAGCAGCCTGAATGTAGCGGGGTTCGACGAGCAGTACTTC,CASSLNVAGFDEQYF
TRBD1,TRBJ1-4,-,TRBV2,TGTGCCAGCAGTGTCGACAGGGGGACTAATGAAAAACTGTTTTTT,CASSVDRGTNEKLFF
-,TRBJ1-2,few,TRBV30,TGTGCCTGGAGTATACAGGGACCTAACTATGGCTACACCTTC,CAWSIQGPNYGYTF
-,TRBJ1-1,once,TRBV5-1,TGCGCCAGCTCATACGGGGGGAACACTGAAGCTTTCTTT,CASSYGGNTEAFF
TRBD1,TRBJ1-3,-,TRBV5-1,TGCGCCAGCAGCTTGGCCTACAGGGGGCTTGGAAACACCATATATTTT,CASSLAYRGLGNTIYF
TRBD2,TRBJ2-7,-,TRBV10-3,TGTGCCATCAGCTCACTAGCGGGGGGACACTACGAGCAGTACTTC,CAISSLAGGHYEQYF
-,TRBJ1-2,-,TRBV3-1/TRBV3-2,TGTGCCAGCAGCGCCCACGGACAGTTAATTAACTATGGCTACACCTTC,CASSAHGQLINYGYTF
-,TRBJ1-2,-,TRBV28,TGTGCCAGCAGTGTCGGGTCTTTAGGCTACACCTTC,CASSVGSLGYTF
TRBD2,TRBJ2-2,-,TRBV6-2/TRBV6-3,TGTGCCAGCAGTGACCCTAGCGGGGACAGCACCGGGGAGCTGTTTTTT,CASSDPSGDSTGELFF
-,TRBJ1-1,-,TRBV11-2,TGTGCCAGCAGCGAACAGGGTTCGTACACTGAAGCTTTCTTT,CASSEQGSYTEAFF
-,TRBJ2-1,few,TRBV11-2,TGTGCCAGCAGCTTACTCCTAGCTGGCTATGAGCAGTTCTTC,CASSLLLAGYEQFF
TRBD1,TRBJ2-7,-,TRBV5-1,TGCGCCAGCAGCTGGGGACAGACGGTCTACGAGCAGTACTTC,CASSWGQTVYEQYF
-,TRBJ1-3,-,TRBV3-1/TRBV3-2,TGTGCCAGCAGATCACAGGGTCGAAGAAACACCATATATTTT,CASRSQGRRNTIYF
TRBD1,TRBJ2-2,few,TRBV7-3,TGTGCCAGCAGCTTAGGACAGGGGAACACCGGGGAGCTGTTTTTT,CASSLGQGNTGELFF
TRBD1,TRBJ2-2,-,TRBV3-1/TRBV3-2,TGTGCCAGCAGCTCAGGGGGCAGAACCGGGGAGCTGTTTTTT,CASSSGGRTGELFF
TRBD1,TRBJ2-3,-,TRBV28,TGTGCCAGCAGAATCGGGACAGGGGGCTTCACAGATACGCAGTATTTT,CASRIGTGGFTDTQYF
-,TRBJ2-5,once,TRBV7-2,TGTGCCAGCAGCTCACTCGGACAAGCTGGGGAGACCCAGTACTTC,CASSSLGQAGETQYF
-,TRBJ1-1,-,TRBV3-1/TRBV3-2,TGTGCCAGCAGCCTTCTCCCGGGGGGGAACACTGAAGCTTTCTTT,CASSLLPGGNTEAFF
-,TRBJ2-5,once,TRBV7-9,TGTGCCAGCACCAGACTAGTCGGGGACCCTGAGACCCAGTACTTC,CASTRLVGDPETQYF
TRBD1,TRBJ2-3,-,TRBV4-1,TGCGCCAGCAGCCAAGCCTCGGGACAGTACACAGATACGCAGTATTTT,CASSQASGQYTDTQYF
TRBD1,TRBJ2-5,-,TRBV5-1,TGCGCCAGCAGCTCCACCGGGGACAGGGGGATGTTTGGAGAGACCCAGTACTTC,CASSSTGDRGMFGETQYF
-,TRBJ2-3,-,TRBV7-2,TGTGCCAGCAGGAACAGGTCGGCAGGGGCAGATACGCAGTATTTT,CASRNRSAGADTQYF
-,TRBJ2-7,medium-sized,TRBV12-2,TGTGCAAGTCGCTTAGTTCTAGCACCAGGGGTCCAGAGCTCCTACGAGCAGTACTTC,CASRLVLAPGVQSSYEQYF
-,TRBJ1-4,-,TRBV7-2,TGTGCCAGCAGCTTACAGGGGAATGAAAAACTGTTTTTT,CASSLQGNEKLFF
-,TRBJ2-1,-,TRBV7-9,TGTGCCAGCAGCCGATCTAGCTTCAGCTCCTACAATGAGCAGTTCTTC,CASSRSSFSSYNEQFF
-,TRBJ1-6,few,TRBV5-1,TGCGCCAGCTGTTCAGATCTCAATTCACCCCTCCACTTT,CASCSDLNSPLHF
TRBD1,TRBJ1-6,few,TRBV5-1,TGCGCCAGCAGCTTGGTCAGGACAGGGTCCCGCGTTTCACCCCTCCACTTT,CASSLVRTGSRVSPLHF
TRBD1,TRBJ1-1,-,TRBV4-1,TGCGCCAGCAGCCAACTCACAGGGGGGAGTGAAGCTTTCTTT,CASSQLTGGSEAFF
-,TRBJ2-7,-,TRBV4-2,TGTGCCAGCAGCCAAGATTATACAGCTCCGGGGGAGCAGTACTTC,CASSQDYTAPGEQYF
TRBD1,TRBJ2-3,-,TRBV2,TGTGCCGCCGGGGGACAGGGCACAGATACGCAGTATTTT,CAAGGQGTDTQYF
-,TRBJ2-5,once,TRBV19,TGTGCCAGTAGTATAGTACAGGGCCCCCAGTACTTC,CASSIVQGPQYF
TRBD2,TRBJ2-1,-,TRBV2,TGTGCCAGCAGTGAGCGGGGGGGCCATGACAATGAGCAGTTCTTC,CASSERGGHDNEQFF
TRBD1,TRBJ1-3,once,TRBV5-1,TGCGCCAGCAGCTTGATGACAGGGTACTCTGGAAACACCATATATTTT,CASSLMTGYSGNTIYF
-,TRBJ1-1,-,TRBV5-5,TGTGCCAGCAGCGTGACGGGGAACACTGAAGCTTTCTTT,CASSVTGNTEAFF
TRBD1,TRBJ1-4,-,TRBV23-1,TGCGCCAGCACCGCGGGACAGGGTACTGAAAAACTGTTTTTT,CASTAGQGTEKLFF
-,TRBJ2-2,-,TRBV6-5,TGTGCCAGCAGTCGCCGTATGGGGGGCGGGGAGCTGTTTTTT,CASSRRMGGGELFF
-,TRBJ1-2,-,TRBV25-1,TGTGCCAGCAGTTATGGGGCAGACTATGGCTACACCTTC,CASSYGADYGYTF
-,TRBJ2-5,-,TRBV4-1,TGCGCCAGCAGCCAAGGAGGCGGGGGCCTCCAAGAGACCCAGTACTTC,CASSQGGGGLQETQYF